What follows describes a single T cell receptor (beta chain). Its specificity is not known. This sample was taken from a study of cytomegalovirus exposure and HLA in healthy donors. Overall study: The approximately 110 validation repertoires used the same platform as the approximately 700 first-cohort repertoires, a later analysis reported. General study findings and limits: TCR clusters originating in the first cohort tended to co-occur in the 100 to 150 validation repertoires, according to a later analysis. There were some public TCRs occurring in many donors, but most TCR sequences were rare.

The donors were in the approximately 130-subject validation cohort, distinct from the approximately 670-subject first cohort. Assay used: immunoSEQ multiplex PCR; TCRdb lists only in-frame clones, some missing. The sample has almost 200,000 clones, 81% seen once. Sequencing input: PBMCs. The clonotype originates from a woman in her 30s in good health and CMV-seronegative.

The CDR3 DNA is TGTGCCAGCAGCCAAGATTGGGGGGGAAGCCTAAACTATGGCTACACCTTC. Protein product: CASSQDWGGSLNYGYTF. This chain links TRBV14 with TRBJ1-2; tentative D call: TRBD1 (5 bases). The CDR3 length is 17 residues. V lost 0 bases and J 2 bases, leaving 16 bases between the germline ends. Germline loops: CDR1 SGHDN, CDR2 FVKESK.